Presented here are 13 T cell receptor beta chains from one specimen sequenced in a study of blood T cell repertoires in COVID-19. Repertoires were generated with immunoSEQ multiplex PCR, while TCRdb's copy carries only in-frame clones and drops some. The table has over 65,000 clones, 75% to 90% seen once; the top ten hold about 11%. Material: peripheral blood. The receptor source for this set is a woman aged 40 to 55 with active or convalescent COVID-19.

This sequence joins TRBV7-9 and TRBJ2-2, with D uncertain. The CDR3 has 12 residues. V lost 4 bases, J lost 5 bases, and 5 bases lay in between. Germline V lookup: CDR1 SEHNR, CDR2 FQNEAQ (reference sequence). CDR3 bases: TGTGCCAGCAGCTCAGTAACCGGGGAGCTGTTTTTT. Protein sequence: CASSSVTGELFF.

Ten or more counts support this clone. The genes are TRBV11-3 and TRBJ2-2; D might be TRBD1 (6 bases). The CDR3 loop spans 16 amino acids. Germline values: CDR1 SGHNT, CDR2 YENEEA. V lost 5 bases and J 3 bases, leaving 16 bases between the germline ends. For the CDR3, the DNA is TGTGCCAGCAGCCGTTTTAGGGGGATCGACACCGGGGAGCTGTTTTTT. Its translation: CASSRFRGIDTGELFF.

CDR3 sequence (DNA): TGTGCCAGCAGCTTAAAACCCGGGACAGGGGGCTACGAGCAGTACTTC. Encoded protein: CASSLKPGTGGYEQYF. The V gene is TRBV6-2 or TRBV6-3, the J gene TRBJ2-7; 11 bases line up with TRBD1. Germline trimming cut 6 bases from V and 3 bases from J; bases unmatched to any gene: 10. Germline V gene sequence: CDR1 MNHEY, CDR2 SVGEGT. The CDR3 is 16 amino acids.

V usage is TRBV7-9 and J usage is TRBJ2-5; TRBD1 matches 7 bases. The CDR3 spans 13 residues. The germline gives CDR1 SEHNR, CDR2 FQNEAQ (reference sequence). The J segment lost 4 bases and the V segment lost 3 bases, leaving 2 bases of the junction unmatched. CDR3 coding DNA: TGTGCCAGCAGCTTGACAGGGTCAGAGACCCAGTACTTC. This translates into CASSLTGSETQYF.

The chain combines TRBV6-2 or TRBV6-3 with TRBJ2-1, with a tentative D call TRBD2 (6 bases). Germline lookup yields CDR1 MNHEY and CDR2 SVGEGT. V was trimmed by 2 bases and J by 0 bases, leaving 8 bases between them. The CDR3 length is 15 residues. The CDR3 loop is CASSYAGSSYNEQFF. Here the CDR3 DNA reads TGTGCCAGCAGTTACGCGGGAAGCTCCTACAATGAGCAGTTCTTC.

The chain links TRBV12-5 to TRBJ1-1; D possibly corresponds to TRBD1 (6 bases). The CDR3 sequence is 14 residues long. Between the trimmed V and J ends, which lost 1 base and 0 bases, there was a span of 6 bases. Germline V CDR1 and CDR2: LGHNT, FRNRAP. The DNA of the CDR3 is TGTGCTAGTGGTTTGGGGGGGCTGAACACTGAAGCTTTCTTT. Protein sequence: CASGLGGLNTEAFF. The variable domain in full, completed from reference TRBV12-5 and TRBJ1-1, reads DARVTQTPRHKVTEMGQEVTMRCQPILGHNTVFWYRQTMMQGLELLAYFRNRAPLDDSGMPKDRFSAEMPDATLATLKIQPSEPRDSAVYFCASGLGGLNTEAFFGQGTRLTVV.

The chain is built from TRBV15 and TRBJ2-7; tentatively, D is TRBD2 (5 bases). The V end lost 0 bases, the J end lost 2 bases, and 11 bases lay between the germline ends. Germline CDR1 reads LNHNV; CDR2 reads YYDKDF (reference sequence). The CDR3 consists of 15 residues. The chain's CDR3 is CATSRDLEGTYEQYF. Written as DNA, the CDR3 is TGTGCCACCAGCAGAGATCTTGAGGGAACCTACGAGCAGTACTTC.

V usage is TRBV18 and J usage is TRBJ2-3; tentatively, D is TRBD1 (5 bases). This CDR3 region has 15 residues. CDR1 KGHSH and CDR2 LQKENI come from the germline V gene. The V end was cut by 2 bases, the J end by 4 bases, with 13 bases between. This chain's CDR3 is CASSPSGWSPDTQYF. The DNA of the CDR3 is TGTGCCAGCTCACCATCAGGGTGGTCCCCAGATACGCAGTATTTT.

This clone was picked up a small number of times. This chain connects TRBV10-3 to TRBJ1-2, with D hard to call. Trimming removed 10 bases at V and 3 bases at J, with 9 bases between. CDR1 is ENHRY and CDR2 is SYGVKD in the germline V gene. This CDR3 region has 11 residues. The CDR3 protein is CATSPDYGYTF. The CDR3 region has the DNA TGTGCCACCTCTCCAGACTATGGCTACACCTTC.

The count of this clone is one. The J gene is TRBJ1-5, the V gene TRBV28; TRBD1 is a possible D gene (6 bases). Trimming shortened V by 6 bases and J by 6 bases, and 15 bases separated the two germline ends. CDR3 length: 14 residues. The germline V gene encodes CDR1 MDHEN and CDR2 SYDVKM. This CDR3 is CASSPWGGRQPQHF. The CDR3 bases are TGTGCCAGCAGCCCATGGGGGGGGCGTCAGCCCCAGCATTTT.

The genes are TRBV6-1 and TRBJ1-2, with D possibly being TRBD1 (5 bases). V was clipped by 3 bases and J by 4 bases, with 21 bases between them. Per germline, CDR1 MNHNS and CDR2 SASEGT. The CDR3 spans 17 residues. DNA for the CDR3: TGTGCCAGCAGTGACTTTTATCAGGGAGGTCTGAGCTATGGCTACACCTTC. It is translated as CASSDFYQGGLSYGYTF.

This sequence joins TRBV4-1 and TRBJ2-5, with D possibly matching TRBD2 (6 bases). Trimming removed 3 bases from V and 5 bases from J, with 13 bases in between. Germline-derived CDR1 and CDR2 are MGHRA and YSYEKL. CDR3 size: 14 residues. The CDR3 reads CASSHLAKKETQYF. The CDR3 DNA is TGCGCCAGCAGCCACCTAGCGAAGAAGGAGACCCAGTACTTC.

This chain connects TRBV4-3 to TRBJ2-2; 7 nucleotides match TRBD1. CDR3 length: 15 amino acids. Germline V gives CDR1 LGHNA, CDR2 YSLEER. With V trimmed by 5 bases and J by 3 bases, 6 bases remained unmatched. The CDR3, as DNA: TGCGCCAGCAGCGTTTACAGGGGTGACACCGGGGAGCTGTTTTTT. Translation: CASSVYRGDTGELFF.